What follows are 13 T cell receptor beta chains derived from one specimen sequenced in a study of cytomegalovirus exposure and HLA in healthy donors. The study ran its PCR with 60 Vbeta and 13 Jbeta primers. Using immunoSEQ multiplex PCR, the repertoire was profiled, and TCRdb retains in-frame clones only, with some absent. The sample contains 150,000 to 200,000 clones, 80% to 85% of which appear only once. Sequencing was carried out using PBMCs. The origin of the receptors is a woman in her late teens or twenties in good health and CMV-seropositive.

The chain combines TRBV6-5 with TRBJ2-2; a possible D gene is TRBD2 (7 bases). The V end was cut by 6 bases, the J end by 1 base, with 12 bases between. The CDR3 is 15 residues long. Germline V gives CDR1 MNHEY, CDR2 SVGAGI. CDR3 in amino acids: CASRRRGGNTGELFF. The CDR3 bases are TGTGCCAGCAGACGGAGGGGGGGGAACACCGGGGAGCTGTTTTTT.

The chain recombines TRBV7-9 with TRBJ2-7; maybe TRBD2 (5 bases). With 3 bases removed from V and 8 bases from J, the gap between germline ends came to 8 bases. Germline values: CDR1 SEHNR, CDR2 FQNEAQ (reference sequence). This CDR3 has 11 residues. CDR3 sequence (DNA): TGTGCCAGCAGCTTGGCGGGTAAGCAGTACTTC. Its protein product is CASSLAGKQYF.

The V call is TRBV29-1, the J call TRBJ2-7, with D maybe TRBD1 (5 bases). This CDR3 contains 13 residues. The germline V gene encodes CDR1 SQVTM and CDR2 ANQGSEA. V was trimmed by 3 bases and J by 1 base, leaving 10 bases between them. The CDR3 region is CSVDWGFSYEQYF. In nucleotides, the CDR3 is TGCAGCGTTGATTGGGGCTTTTCCTACGAGCAGTACTTC.

This chain uses TRBV29-1 with TRBJ2-1, with 8 bases identical to TRBD2. Germline lookup yields CDR1 SQVTM and CDR2 ANQGSEA. The CDR3 spans 13 residues. With V trimmed by 7 bases and J by 9 bases, 11 bases remained unmatched. The CDR3 coding sequence is TGCAGCGCGGTCGTGGTGGCGGGGGGTGAGCAGTTCTTC. It specifies CSAVVVAGGEQFF.

The chain links TRBV5-6 to TRBJ1-2, with D possibly matching TRBD1 (6 bases). Per the germline V gene, CDR1 is SGHDT and CDR2 is YYEEEE. The V end lost 6 bases, the J end lost 3 bases, and 15 bases lay between the germline ends. This CDR3 has 14 amino acids. CDR3 region: CASNSGGAYYGYTF. CDR3 sequence (DNA): TGTGCCAGCAACTCGGGGGGGGCGTACTATGGCTACACCTTC.

This clone came up a few times. The chain has TRBV5-4 and TRBJ2-1; TRBD2 might be the D (5 bases). Trimming took 5 bases from V and 7 from J, leaving 19 bases between them. Germline V CDR1 and CDR2: SGHNT, YYREEE (reference sequence). The CDR3 is 15 residues long. CDR3 loop: CASSFGESLGNEQFF. CDR3 DNA: TGTGCCAGCAGTTTCGGGGAGTCCCTAGGGAATGAGCAGTTCTTC.

The rearrangement joins TRBV28 to TRBJ1-1; the D gene is possibly TRBD1 (6 bases). In germline, CDR1 is MDHEN, CDR2 SYDVKM. V gave up 5 bases and J gave up 1 base, with 14 bases separating them. The CDR3 is 15 residues long. CDR3 sequence: CASSPYQTGNTEAFF. The CDR3 nucleotides are TGTGCCAGCAGTCCCTATCAGACAGGGAACACTGAAGCTTTCTTT.

The count of this clone is one. The chain employs TRBV19 and TRBJ1-3; the match to TRBD1 covers 9 bases. Germline CDR1 reads LNHDA; CDR2 reads SQIVND (reference sequence). CDR3 length equals 16 residues. Trimming removed 5 bases from V and 5 bases from J; junction bases left unmatched: 10. The CDR3 DNA follows: TGTGCCAGTAGTCGGGTGGGGACAGGGCATCGAAACACCATATATTTT. Residues: CASSRVGTGHRNTIYF.

V usage is TRBV29-1 and J usage is TRBJ1-2, with 10 bases fitting TRBD1. CDR1 is SQVTM and CDR2 is ANQGSEA in the germline V gene. This CDR3 has 13 amino acids. With V trimmed by 7 bases and J by 5 bases, 7 bases remained unmatched. The CDR3 DNA reads TGCAGCGCCCTGACAGGGGGCCGGTATGGCTACACCTTC. It codes for CSALTGGRYGYTF.

The DNA of the CDR3 is TGCGCCAGCAGCCAAGAGGTCGGGTTCGCCGGGGAGCTGTTTTTT. Translated, it gives CASSQEVGFAGELFF. V is TRBV4-3 and J is TRBJ2-2; no clear D gene. CDR3 length: 15 residues. The germline V and J ends were trimmed by 0 bases and 6 bases, with 11 bases remaining between them. CDR1 is LGHNA and CDR2 is YSLEER in the germline V gene.

The chain carries TRBV7-9 and TRBJ2-6; weak D call: TRBD1 (6 bases). Looked up from germline, CDR1 is SEHNR and CDR2 is FQNEAQ (reference sequence). The CDR3 contains 15 residues. V lost 6 bases and J lost 1, with 10 bases in between. The CDR3 DNA reads TGTGCCAGCAGATTAACAGGGTCTGGGGCCAACGTCCTGACTTTC. Translating it yields CASRLTGSGANVLTF.

The sample holds one count of this clone. This rearrangement joins TRBV14 to TRBJ1-2, with a weak D call TRBD1 (5 bases). V lost 1 base and J lost 5, with 11 bases in between. Per the germline V gene, CDR1 is SGHDN and CDR2 is FVKESK. The CDR3 loop spans 14 amino acids. CDR3 bases: TGTGCCAGCAGCCAAGGGGGGGGAAGGTATGGCTACACCTTC. Translated, it gives CASSQGGGRYGYTF.

Concerning this clone: This specimen includes other DNA sequences encoding the same CDR3. The chain carries TRBV11-2 and TRBJ1-1; 7 nucleotides match TRBD1. Germline V lookup: CDR1 SGHAT, CDR2 FQNNGV. Germline trimming cut 3 bases from V and 5 bases from J; bases unmatched to any gene: 0. This CDR3 contains 12 residues. The CDR3 DNA is TGTGCCAGCAGCTTGACAGGGACTGAAGCTTTCTTT. It yields the protein CASSLTGTEAFF. Complete variable domain (other parts from reference TRBV11-2 and TRBJ1-1): EAGVAQSPRYKIIEKRQSVAFWCNPISGHATLYWYQQILGQGPKLLIQFQNNGVVDDSQLPKDRFSAERLKGVDSTLKIQPAKLEDSAVYLCASSLTGTEAFFGQGTRLTVV.